The 8 T cell receptor beta chains below all came from one sample that was sequenced in a study of blood T cell repertoires in COVID-19. Repertoires were generated with immunoSEQ multiplex PCR, while TCRdb's copy carries only in-frame clones and drops some. This table holds 200,000 to 300,000 clones, 80% to 90% found once. The sequencing sample was made of peripheral blood. The source is a man aged 55 to 70 with acute or convalescent COVID-19.

The CDR3 DNA follows: TGCAGCGTTGGCAGGGAAGCCTACGAGCAGTACTTC. Translation: CSVGREAYEQYF. The J gene is TRBJ2-7, the V gene TRBV29-1; a possible D gene is TRBD1 (5 bases). Between the trimmed V and J ends, which lost 4 bases and 2 bases, there was a span of 9 bases. CDR1 and CDR2 from the germline V gene are SQVTM and ANQGSEA. This CDR3 spans 12 amino acids.

Only a few counts were recorded for this clone. V usage is TRBV28 and J usage is TRBJ2-5; 7 bases fit TRBD1. Germline CDR1 reads MDHEN; CDR2 reads SYDVKM. The CDR3 runs 15 residues. V shed 5 bases and J 3 bases; nucleotides not matched to a gene: 9. Here the CDR3 reads CASSIPGTVEETQYF. CDR3 bases: TGTGCCAGCAGTATCCCCGGGACAGTTGAAGAGACCCAGTACTTC.

The chain recombines TRBV11-2 with TRBJ1-1, with 7 bases matching TRBD1. Trimming at V came to 4 bases and at J to 6 bases, leaving 2 bases not matched to a gene. This CDR3 has 12 residues. Looked up from germline, CDR1 is SGHAT and CDR2 is FQNNGV. This CDR3 is CASSSGGPEAFF. CDR3 nucleotides: TGTGCCAGCAGCTCAGGGGGGCCTGAAGCTTTCTTT.

The rearrangement joins TRBV10-3 to TRBJ2-3; possible D gene TRBD2, 6 bases. V lost 4 bases to trimming and J lost 5 bases, with 13 bases between them. CDR3 length: 14 amino acids. Germline V gene lookup returns CDR1 ENHRY and CDR2 SYGVKD. DNA of the CDR3: TGTGCCATCAGTGTAGGAGGGTATGGAGATACGCAGTATTTT. Protein: CAISVGGYGDTQYF.

This clone appeared a single time. V gene TRBV19 combines with J gene TRBJ2-3; D perhaps matches TRBD2 (5 bases). From germline, CDR1 is LNHDA and CDR2 SQIVND (reference sequence). The V end was cut by 5 bases, the J end by 1 base, with 16 bases between. This CDR3 is 16 amino acids long. Written as DNA, the CDR3 is TGTGCCAGTAGTCAACAGAACGGGATCGGCACAGATACGCAGTATTTT. It yields the protein CASSQQNGIGTDTQYF.

The V and J genes are TRBV5-1 and TRBJ2-1, with TRBD2 matching 9 bases. CDR3 length: 19 amino acids. V trimming: 0 bases; J trimming: 1 base; junction bases outside the gene matches: 11. Germline assignment: CDR1 SGHRS and CDR2 YFSETQ. The DNA for the CDR3 is TGCGCCAGCAGCTTGGTGAATAGCGGGGGCCTTAGATCCTACAATGAGCAGTTCTTC. As protein: CASSLVNSGGLRSYNEQFF.

The rearrangement joins TRBV3-1 (or the pseudogene TRBV3-2) to TRBJ2-2, with D possibly TRBD1 on 5 matching bases. The CDR3 length is 13 residues. Germline lookup yields CDR1 LGHDT and CDR2 YNNKEL (reference sequence). Trimming removed 5 bases from V and 5 bases from J, with 9 bases in between. In DNA, the CDR3 is TGTGCCAGCAGCTACCCAGGGACCGGGGAGCTGTTTTTT. Translation gives CASSYPGTGELFF.

The chain combines TRBV9 with TRBJ2-1; 9 bases line up with TRBD2. V shed 3 bases, J shed 9 bases, and the junction held 13 bases outside the gene matches. The V gene's germline CDR1 is SGDLS and CDR2 YYNGEE. The CDR3 covers 16 residues. CDR3 in amino acids: CASSAPYERGEGEQFF. The CDR3 DNA follows: TGTGCCAGCAGCGCTCCTTACGAGCGGGGGGAGGGTGAGCAGTTCTTC. The variable domain in full, with the rest retrieved from reference TRBV9 and TRBJ2-1, is DSGVTQTPKHLITATGQRVTLRCSPRSGDLSVYWYQQSLDQGLQFLIQYYNGEERAKGNILERFSAQQFPDLHSELNLSSLELGDSALYFCASSAPYERGEGEQFFGPGTRLTVL.